These 8 T cell receptor beta chains came from one sample sequenced in a study of blood T cell repertoires in COVID-19. Only in-frame clones appear in the TCRdb table, and some are missing; sequencing was by immunoSEQ multiplex PCR. The profile shows some 270,000 clones, approximately 85% of them singletons. Source material: PBMCs or T cells enriched from blood (not recorded which). These receptors were collected from a young woman who had recovered from COVID-19.

The chain combines TRBV28 with TRBJ1-1; D perhaps matches TRBD1 (5 bases). This CDR3 contains 15 residues. The germline V gene encodes CDR1 MDHEN and CDR2 SYDVKM. V shed 6 bases and J shed 5 bases, with 19 bases lying between them. The CDR3 region has the DNA TGTGCCAGCAGCTGGGGGGATCTGGGCAGGACTGAAGCTTTCTTT. Protein: CASSWGDLGRTEAFF.

This clone showed up just once. The chain couples TRBV7-3 to TRBJ2-2, with TRBD2 matching 12 bases. Germline CDR1 reads SGHTA; CDR2 reads FQGTGA. The CDR3 has 19 amino acids. V lost 5 bases to trimming and J lost 0 bases; unmatched junction nucleotides: 10. This CDR3 reads CASSLRPGLAGTNTGELFF. For the CDR3, the DNA is TGTGCCAGCAGCCTACGCCCCGGACTAGCGGGAACGAACACCGGGGAGCTGTTTTTT.

The rearrangement uses TRBV4-1 and TRBJ1-4; D not certain. V dropped 4 bases and J dropped 0 bases, with 6 bases sitting between them. Per the germline V gene, CDR1 is MGHRA and CDR2 is YSYEKL. This CDR3 spans 14 amino acids. CDR3 region: CASSPLPTNEKLFF. DNA of the CDR3: TGCGCCAGCAGCCCTCTACCAACTAATGAAAAACTGTTTTTT.

The chain carries TRBV11-2 and TRBJ1-1; unclear D gene. Trimming cost V 2 bases and J 1 base, with 8 bases left between them. Germline assignment: CDR1 SGHAT and CDR2 FQNNGV. The CDR3 extends over 14 amino acids. The CDR3 DNA follows: TGTGCCAGCAGCTTACCGAGTTGGAACACTGAAGCTTTCTTT. Its protein is CASSLPSWNTEAFF.

The J gene is TRBJ2-1, the V gene TRBV5-1, with TRBD2 matching 7 bases. The trim removed 0 bases at V and 6 bases at J, leaving 9 bases unmatched. The CDR3 runs 16 residues. Germline CDR1 and CDR2: SGHRS and YFSETQ. The CDR3 sequence is CASSLAGSGTTNEQFF. The DNA for the CDR3 is TGCGCCAGCAGCTTGGCGGGTTCCGGGACTACCAATGAGCAGTTCTTC.

The chain has TRBV10-2 and TRBJ2-7, with D perhaps TRBD2 (6 bases). Trimming removed 4 bases at V and 0 bases at J, with 13 bases between. CDR1 is WSHSY, CDR2 SAAADI, per germline. The CDR3 consists of 15 residues. The CDR3 reads CASSARRGSSYEQYF. The CDR3 nucleotides read TGCGCCAGCAGTGCCCGGCGGGGTAGCTCCTACGAGCAGTACTTC.

This clone was counted a few times. The J gene is TRBJ1-5, the V gene TRBV4-1; the D gene is possibly TRBD1 (5 bases). Deletions cut 2 bases from V and 11 bases from J, with 16 bases between. In germline, CDR1 is MGHRA, CDR2 YSYEKL. This CDR3 spans 14 amino acids. The CDR3 is CASSQSLPKGTQHF. CDR3 DNA sequence: TGCGCCAGCAGCCAATCTCTTCCAAAGGGGACCCAGCATTTT.

The CDR3 bases are TGTGCCAGCAGTGAAAGGGGGGCAGGGACTAGCGGTTACAATGAGCAGTTCTTC. As protein: CASSERGAGTSGYNEQFF. The chain links TRBV2 to TRBJ2-1, with 11 bases matching TRBD2. Germline assignment: CDR1 SNHLY and CDR2 FYNNEI. J was trimmed by 4 bases and V by 2 bases; bases with no gene match: 10. This CDR3 spans 18 amino acids.